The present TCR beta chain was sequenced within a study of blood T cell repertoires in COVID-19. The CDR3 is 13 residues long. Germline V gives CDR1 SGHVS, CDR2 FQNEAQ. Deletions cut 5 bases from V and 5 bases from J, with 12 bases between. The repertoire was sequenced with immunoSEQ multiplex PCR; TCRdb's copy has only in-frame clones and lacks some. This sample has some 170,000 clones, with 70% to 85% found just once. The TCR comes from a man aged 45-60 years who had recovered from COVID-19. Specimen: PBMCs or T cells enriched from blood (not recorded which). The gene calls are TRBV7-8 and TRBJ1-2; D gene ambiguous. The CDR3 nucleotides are TGTGCCAGCAGCGAGACGGCGGGGTATGGCTACACCTTC. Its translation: CASSETAGYGYTF.